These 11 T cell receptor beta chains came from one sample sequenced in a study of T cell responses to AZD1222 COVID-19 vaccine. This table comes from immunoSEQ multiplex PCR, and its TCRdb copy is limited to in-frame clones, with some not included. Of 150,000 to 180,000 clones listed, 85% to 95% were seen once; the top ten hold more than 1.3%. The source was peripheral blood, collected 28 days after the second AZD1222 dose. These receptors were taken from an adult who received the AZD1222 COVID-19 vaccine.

The CDR3 is CASSLVGAADTQYF. The CDR3 DNA reads TGTGCCAGCAGTTTAGTAGGGGCAGCAGATACGCAGTATTTT. The chain carries TRBV28 and TRBJ2-3; a possible D gene is TRBD1 (5 bases). Per germline, CDR1 MDHEN and CDR2 SYDVKM. V lost 2 bases, J lost 4 bases, and 10 bases lay in between. The CDR3 runs 14 residues.

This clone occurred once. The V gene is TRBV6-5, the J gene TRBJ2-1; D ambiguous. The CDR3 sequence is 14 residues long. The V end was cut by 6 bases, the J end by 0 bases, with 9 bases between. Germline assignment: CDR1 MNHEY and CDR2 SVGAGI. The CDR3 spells CASRVVGSYNEQFF. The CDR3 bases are TGTGCCAGCAGAGTAGTGGGCTCCTACAATGAGCAGTTCTTC.

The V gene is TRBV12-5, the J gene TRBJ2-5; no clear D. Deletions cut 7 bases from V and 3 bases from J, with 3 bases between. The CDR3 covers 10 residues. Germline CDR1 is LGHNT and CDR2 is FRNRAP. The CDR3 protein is CASAKETQYF. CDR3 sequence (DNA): TGTGCTAGTGCCAAAGAGACCCAGTACTTC.

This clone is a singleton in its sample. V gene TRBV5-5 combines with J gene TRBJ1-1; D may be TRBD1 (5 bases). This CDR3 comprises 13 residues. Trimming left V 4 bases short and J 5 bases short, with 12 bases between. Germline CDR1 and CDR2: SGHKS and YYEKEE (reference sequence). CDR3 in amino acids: CASSPWGRTEAFF. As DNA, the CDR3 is TGTGCCAGCAGCCCCTGGGGGAGGACTGAAGCTTTCTTT.

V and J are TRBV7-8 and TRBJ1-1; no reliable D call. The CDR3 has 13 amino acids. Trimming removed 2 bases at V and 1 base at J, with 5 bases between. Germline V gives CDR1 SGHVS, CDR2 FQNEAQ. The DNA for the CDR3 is TGTGCCAGCAGCTTATCAGGGAACACTGAAGCTTTCTTT. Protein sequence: CASSLSGNTEAFF.

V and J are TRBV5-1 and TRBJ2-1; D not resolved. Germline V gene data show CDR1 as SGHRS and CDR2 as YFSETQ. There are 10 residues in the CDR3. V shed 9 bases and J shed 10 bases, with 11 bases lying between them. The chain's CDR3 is CATETWEQFF. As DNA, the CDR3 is TGCGCCACCGAAACCTGGGAGCAGTTCTTC.

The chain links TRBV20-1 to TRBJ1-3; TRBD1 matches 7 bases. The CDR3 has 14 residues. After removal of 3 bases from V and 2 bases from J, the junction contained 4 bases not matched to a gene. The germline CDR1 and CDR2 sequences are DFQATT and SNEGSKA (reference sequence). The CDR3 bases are TGCAGTGCTAGTACAGGGGCGACTGGAAACACCATATATTTT. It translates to CSASTGATGNTIYF.

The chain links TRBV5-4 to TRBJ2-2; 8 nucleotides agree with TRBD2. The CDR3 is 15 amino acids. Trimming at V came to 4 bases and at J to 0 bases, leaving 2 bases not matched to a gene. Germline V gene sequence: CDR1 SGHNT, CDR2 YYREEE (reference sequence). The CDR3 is CASSSGGANTGELFF. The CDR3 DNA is TGTGCCAGCAGCAGCGGGGGTGCGAACACCGGGGAGCTGTTTTTT.

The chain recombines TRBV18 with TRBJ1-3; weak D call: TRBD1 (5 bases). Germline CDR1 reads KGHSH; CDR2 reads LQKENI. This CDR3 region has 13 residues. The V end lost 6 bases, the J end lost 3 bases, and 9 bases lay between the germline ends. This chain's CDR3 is CASSLDSGNTIYF. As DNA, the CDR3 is TGTGCCAGCTCGCTCGACAGTGGAAACACCATATATTTT. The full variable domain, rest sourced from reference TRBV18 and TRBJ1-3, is NAGVMQNPRHLVRRRGQEARLRCSPMKGHSHVYWYRQLPEEGLKFMVYLQKENIIDESGMPKERFSAEFPKEGPSILRIQQVVRGDSAAYFCASSLDSGNTIYFGEGSWLTVV.

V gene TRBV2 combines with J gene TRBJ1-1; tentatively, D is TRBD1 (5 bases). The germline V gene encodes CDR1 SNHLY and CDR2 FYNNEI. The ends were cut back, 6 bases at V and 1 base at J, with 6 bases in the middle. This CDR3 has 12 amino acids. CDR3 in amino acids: CASRGGNTEAFF. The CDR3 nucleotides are TGTGCCAGCAGGGGGGGGAACACTGAAGCTTTCTTT.

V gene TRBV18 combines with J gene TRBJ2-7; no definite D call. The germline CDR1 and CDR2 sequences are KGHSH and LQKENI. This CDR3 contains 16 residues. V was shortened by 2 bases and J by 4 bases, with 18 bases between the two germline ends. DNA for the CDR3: TGTGCCAGCTCACCAACGGGCCCCCTGGGATTGTACGAGCAGTACTTC. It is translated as CASSPTGPLGLYEQYF.